This T cell receptor (beta chain) was captured in a study of cytomegalovirus exposure and HLA in healthy donors. Study-level points and caveats: One cluster of highly shared sequence variants probably arose as a sequencing artifact.

Vbeta (60) and Jbeta (13) primers were used in the PCR. Measured with immunoSEQ multiplex PCR; TCRdb has only the in-frame clones, and not every one. The table includes over 150,000 clones, 75% to 85% detected once. This clone was picked up one time. As yet, its antigen is unknown. The CDR3 length is 17 residues. With V trimmed by 4 bases and J by 3 bases, 7 bases remained unmatched. CDR1 is SGHRS, CDR2 YFSETQ, per germline. This clonotype originated in a man under 40 in good health and CMV-seropositive. V usage is TRBV5-1 and J usage is TRBJ2-3; TRBD2 aligns across 14 bases. Sequenced sample: PBMCs. Here the CDR3 reads CASSKGLAGAVTDTQYF. The CDR3 nucleotides are TGCGCCAGCAGCAAGGGACTAGCGGGAGCGGTGACAGATACGCAGTATTTT.